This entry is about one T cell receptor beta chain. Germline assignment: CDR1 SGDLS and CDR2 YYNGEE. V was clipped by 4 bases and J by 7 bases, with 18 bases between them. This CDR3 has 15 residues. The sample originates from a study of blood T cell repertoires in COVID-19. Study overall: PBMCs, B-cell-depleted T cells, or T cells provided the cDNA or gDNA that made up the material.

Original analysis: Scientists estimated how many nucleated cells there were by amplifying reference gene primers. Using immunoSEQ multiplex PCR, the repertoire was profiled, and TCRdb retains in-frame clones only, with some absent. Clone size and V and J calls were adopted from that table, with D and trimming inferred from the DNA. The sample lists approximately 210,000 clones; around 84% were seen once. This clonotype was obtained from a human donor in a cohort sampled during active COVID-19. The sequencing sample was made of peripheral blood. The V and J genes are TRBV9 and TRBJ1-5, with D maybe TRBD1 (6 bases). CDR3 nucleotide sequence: TGTGCCAGCAGCCCCACGTGGGGGCTAGGACAGCCCCAGCATTTT. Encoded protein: CASSPTWGLGQPQHF.